The source of this T cell receptor (beta chain) is a study of Graves' ophthalmopathy and Graves' hyperthyroidism. Uncontrolled infections, pregnancy, lactation or other autoimmune diseases led to patient exclusion. This clonotype has at least ten counts. RNA transcripts yielded amplified TCR beta CDR3 regions. The authors performed first-round RT-PCR with HTBI primers and then a second-round multiplex PCR. TCRdb re-called the multiplex PCR reads with MiXCR, one entry per CDR3 protein. The table shows 220,000 or so distinct CDR3 sequences, with roughly a fifth occurring only once. Germline values: CDR1 SGHTA, CDR2 FQGNSA. This CDR3 has 15 amino acids. The junction had 10 bases not matched to a gene; V was cut back by 5 bases and J by 5 bases.

The specimen was peripheral blood. The receptor's source is a woman aged 45-60 years with Graves' ophthalmopathy. The chain recombines TRBV7-2 with TRBJ2-7; 9 positions match TRBD2. DNA of the CDR3: TGTGCCAGCAGCCCGAATAGCGGGAGTTTCAACGAGCAGTACTTC. Translating it yields CASSPNSGSFNEQYF.